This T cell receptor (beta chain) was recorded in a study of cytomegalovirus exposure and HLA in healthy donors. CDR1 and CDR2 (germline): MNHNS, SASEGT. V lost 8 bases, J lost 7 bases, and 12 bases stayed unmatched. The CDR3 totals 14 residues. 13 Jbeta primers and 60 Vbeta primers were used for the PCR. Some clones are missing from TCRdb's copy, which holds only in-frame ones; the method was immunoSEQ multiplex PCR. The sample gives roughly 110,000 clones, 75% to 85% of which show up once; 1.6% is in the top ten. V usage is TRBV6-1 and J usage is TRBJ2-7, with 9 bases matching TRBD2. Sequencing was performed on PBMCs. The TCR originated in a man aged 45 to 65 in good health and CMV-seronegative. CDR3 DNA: TGTGCCAGCGAAACGCGGGGGGGCACTCGGGAGCAGTACGTC. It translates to CASETRGGTREQYV.